This TCR beta chain comes out of a study of blood T cell repertoires in COVID-19. The trim removed 7 bases at V and 5 bases at J, leaving 4 bases unmatched. Germline CDR1 MNHEY, CDR2 SVGAGI. The CDR3 runs to 14 residues. The authors' processing: Amplified reference gene primers provided the basis for estimating nucleated cell counts. The assay was immunoSEQ multiplex PCR, and TCRdb's table has in-frame clones only and misses some. The DNA gave D and trimming, while V, J and clone size come from that table. The profile covers roughly 150,000 clones, with around 84% appearing a single time and roughly 8% taken by the ten largest. Seattle-derived patients entered the study during active infection and were followed longitudinally.

The rearrangement links TRBV6-5 to TRBJ2-1; 11 nucleotides agree with TRBD2. The origin of this receptor is an older woman with COVID-19, enrolled during active disease. Sequencing was performed on peripheral blood. The CDR3 DNA sequence: TGTGCCAGCACTTTAGCGGGGGGGAACAATGAGCAGTTCTTC. Amino acid sequence: CASTLAGGNNEQFF.